This T cell receptor beta chain was recorded in a study of siplizumab effects on memory and regulatory T cells. Notes on the study in general: Major contributors to the alloresponse seemed to be naive T cells, which also appeared more diverse than memory cells. A significant reduction in alloreactive sequences traceable to unstimulated CD4+ memory cells was produced by siplizumab. Naive or memory phenotype was unassignable for roughly 75-96% of proliferating CD4+ or CD8+ clones.

Points on this clone: Its antigen is currently unknown.

Roughly 10^5 TCR templates underwent assay in each sample. Sequencing was performed with immunoSEQ multiplex PCR; in TCRdb, only in-frame clones are kept and a portion is missing. The sample has 100,000 or so clones, around 92% seen once. CDR3 length: 14 amino acids. Trimming removed 4 bases at V and 10 bases at J, with 18 bases between. CDR1 is SGHRS, CDR2 YFSETQ, per germline. The material sequenced was Tregs sorted from blood. The chain links TRBV5-1 to TRBJ2-1; D might be TRBD1 (5 bases). The sequence was collected from a human donor in good health. The CDR3 here is CASSPSTQGPEQFF. CDR3 sequence (DNA): TGCGCCAGCAGCCCATCCACCCAGGGCCCCGAGCAGTTCTTC. Supplemented by reference TRBV5-1 and TRBJ2-1, the full variable domain reads KAGVTQTPRYLIKTRGQQVTLSCSPISGHRSVSWYQQTPGQGLQFLFEYFSETQRNKGNFPGRFSGRQFSNSRSEMNVSTLELGDSALYLCASSPSTQGPEQFFGPGTRLTVL.